Detailed here is one TCR beta chain. Its target is not known. Primers used in a second PCR of roughly 7 to 12 cycles were a sample-barcoded 5' primer and a J-beta primer mix. A tag from a template-switch adaptor with 12 random nucleotides marked each cDNA molecule. Each CDR3 protein is one row after TCRdb ran MiXCR on the 5' RACE reads. The table shows about 650,000 distinct CDR3 sequences, with approximately 52% occurring only once. These data belong to a study of blood T cells in healthy people across ages. Overall study findings and caveats: Naive T cell percentage and TCR beta diversity correlated strongly. Roughly linearly, TCR beta diversity per million T cells fell as age increased. No conclusive comparison of naive versus antigen-experienced cells was possible with unsorted PBMCs.

Per the germline V gene, CDR1 is SGHRS and CDR2 is YFSETQ. The ends were cut back, 0 bases at V and 8 bases at J, with 11 bases in the middle. The CDR3 is made up of 13 amino acids. The receptor's source is a woman of 80 years or more in good health. The specimen was blood. The genes are TRBV5-1 and TRBJ1-2; the D is unclear. As DNA, the CDR3 is TGCGCCAGCAGCTTGGCAGGCGGCCGAGGCTACACCTTC. It is translated as CASSLAGGRGYTF.